This TCR beta chain is drawn from a study of blood T cell dynamics during melanoma immunotherapy. Documented time point: week 3, after first cycle of checkpoint inhibitor. The method was immunoSEQ multiplex PCR; TCRdb's version includes in-frame clones alone and lacks a portion of them. This sample has approximately 13,000 clones, with about 90% found just once. Sequencing was performed on effector memory CD8+ T cells from blood, taken from a patient treated with checkpoint blockade. The clonotype was recovered from a human donor with melanoma.

The CDR3 sequence is CSVVAGQGGYGYTF. The DNA for the CDR3 is TGCAGCGTTGTCGCTGGACAGGGGGGCTATGGCTACACCTTC. The V and J genes are TRBV29-1 and TRBJ1-2; 10 bases line up with TRBD1. V lost 4 bases and J lost 4; bases outside the gene matches: 6. The CDR3 has 14 amino acids. Germline V gene sequence: CDR1 SQVTM, CDR2 ANQGSEA.